This TCR beta chain was identified in a study of T cell responses to AZD1222 COVID-19 vaccine. Clones were sequenced by immunoSEQ multiplex PCR, and TCRdb holds only the in-frame ones, with some missing. This sample has about 100,000 clones, with about 87% found just once. Notes on the study in general: Scientists sampled the repertoires only once the peak T cell response had passed. Clonal diversity may have been underestimated in mostly white British donors. AZD1222 recipients seropositive at baseline numbered only five to seven.

Comment on this clone: Its antigen is not identified.

This CDR3 spans 13 amino acids. Germline V gene sequence: CDR1 LGHDT, CDR2 YNNKEL (reference sequence). The V and J ends lost 1 base and 3 bases respectively, with 4 bases between them. V usage is TRBV3-1 (or the pseudogene TRBV3-2) and J usage is TRBJ1-3; D is undetermined. The TCR comes from an adult in good health. This specimen consisted of peripheral blood, obtained on day 0 of AZD1222 vaccination. The CDR3 loop is CASSQGGGNTIYF. The CDR3 DNA follows: TGTGCCAGCAGCCAAGGAGGTGGAAACACCATATATTTT.